This paragraph reports one TCR beta chain. Libraries were prepared by immunoSEQ multiplex PCR; TCRdb keeps only in-frame clonotypes and omits some of them. The data contain tens of thousands of clones, approximately 92% of them singletons. This specimen belongs to a study of OX40 agonist ivuxolimab in advanced cancers. Germline V gene data show CDR1 as SGHAT and CDR2 as FQNNGV. This CDR3 spans 13 amino acids. V was shortened by 11 bases and J by 5 bases, with 13 bases between the two germline ends. V and J are TRBV11-2 and TRBJ1-6, with a possible D match to TRBD1 (6 bases). Sequencing was performed on CD4+ or CD8+ T cells sorted from blood, taken in a trial of the OX40 agonist ivuxolimab. This receptor was taken from an adult with an advanced solid tumor such as melanoma, head and neck, liver or kidney cancer. The CDR3 nucleotides read TGTGCCTCGGAGGGGGGGAATAATTCACCCCTCCACTTT. Amino acids: CASEGGNNSPLHF.